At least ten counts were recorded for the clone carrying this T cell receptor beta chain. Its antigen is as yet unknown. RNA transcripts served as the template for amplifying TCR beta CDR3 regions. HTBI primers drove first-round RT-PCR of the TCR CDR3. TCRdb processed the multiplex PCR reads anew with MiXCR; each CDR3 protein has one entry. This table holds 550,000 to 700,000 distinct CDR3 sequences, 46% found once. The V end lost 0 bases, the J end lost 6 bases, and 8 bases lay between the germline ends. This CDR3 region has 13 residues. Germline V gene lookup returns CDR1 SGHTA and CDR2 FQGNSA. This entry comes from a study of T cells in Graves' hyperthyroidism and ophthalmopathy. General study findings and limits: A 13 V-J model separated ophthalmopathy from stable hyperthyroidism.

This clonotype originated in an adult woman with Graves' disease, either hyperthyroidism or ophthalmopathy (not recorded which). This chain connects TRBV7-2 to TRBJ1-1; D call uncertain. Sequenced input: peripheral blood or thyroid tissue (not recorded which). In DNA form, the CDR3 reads TGTGCCAGCAGCTTAGCTCGTAAAGCTGAAGCTTTCTTT. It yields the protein CASSLARKAEAFF.